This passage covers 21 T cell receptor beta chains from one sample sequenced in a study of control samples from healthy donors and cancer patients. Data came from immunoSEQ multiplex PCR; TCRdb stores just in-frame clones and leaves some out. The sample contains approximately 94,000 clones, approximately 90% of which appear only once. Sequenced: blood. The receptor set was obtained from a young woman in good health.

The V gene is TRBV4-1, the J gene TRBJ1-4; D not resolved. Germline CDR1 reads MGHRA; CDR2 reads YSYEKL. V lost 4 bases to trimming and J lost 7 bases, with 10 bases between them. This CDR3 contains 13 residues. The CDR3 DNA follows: TGCGCCAGCAGCCTAGTGGTACCTGAAAAACTGTTTTTT. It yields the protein CASSLVVPEKLFF.

CDR3 sequence reads: CASSDDSPLFF. The DNA of the CDR3 is TGCGCCAGCAGTGATGACTCGCCACTGTTTTTT. The chain carries TRBV10-2 and TRBJ1-4; D remains ambiguous. The V gene lost 3 bases and the J gene lost 13 bases, with 9 bases spanning the gap. Germline CDR1 reads WSHSY; CDR2 reads SAAADI. CDR3 length: 11 amino acids.

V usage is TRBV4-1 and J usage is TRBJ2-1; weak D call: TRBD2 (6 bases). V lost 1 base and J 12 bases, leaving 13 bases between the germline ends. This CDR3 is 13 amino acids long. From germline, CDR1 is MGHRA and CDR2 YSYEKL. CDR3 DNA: TGCGCCAGCAGCCAAGCCCCGGGGGTGCGGCAGTTCTTC. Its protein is CASSQAPGVRQFF.

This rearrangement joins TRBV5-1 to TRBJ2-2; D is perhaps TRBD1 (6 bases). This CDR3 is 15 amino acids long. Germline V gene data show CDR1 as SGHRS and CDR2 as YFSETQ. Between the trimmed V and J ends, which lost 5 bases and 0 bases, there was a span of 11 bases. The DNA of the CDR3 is TGCGCCAGCAGTTACAGGGTTGCGAACACCGGGGAGCTGTTTTTT. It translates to CASSYRVANTGELFF.

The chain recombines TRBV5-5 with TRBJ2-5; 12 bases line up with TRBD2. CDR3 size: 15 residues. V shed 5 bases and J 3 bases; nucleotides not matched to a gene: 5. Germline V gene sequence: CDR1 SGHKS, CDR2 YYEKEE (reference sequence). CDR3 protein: CASSSGLAGKETQYF. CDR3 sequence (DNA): TGTGCCAGCAGTTCAGGACTAGCGGGAAAAGAGACCCAGTACTTC.

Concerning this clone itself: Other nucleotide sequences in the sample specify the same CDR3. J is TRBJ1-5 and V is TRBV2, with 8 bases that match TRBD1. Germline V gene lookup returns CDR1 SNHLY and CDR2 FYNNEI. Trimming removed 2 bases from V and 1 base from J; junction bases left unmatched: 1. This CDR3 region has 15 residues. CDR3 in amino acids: CASSEQGASNQPQHF. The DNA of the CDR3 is TGTGCCAGCAGTGAACAGGGGGCAAGCAATCAGCCCCAGCATTTT.

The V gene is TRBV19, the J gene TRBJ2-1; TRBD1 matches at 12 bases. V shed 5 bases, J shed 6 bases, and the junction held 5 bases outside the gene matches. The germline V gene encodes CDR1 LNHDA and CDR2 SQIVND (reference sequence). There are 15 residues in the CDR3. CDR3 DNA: TGTGCCAGTAGTCCGCGGGACAGGGGGCTCAATGAGCAGTTCTTC. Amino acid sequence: CASSPRDRGLNEQFF.

CDR3 in amino acids: CASSQAHLDNSPLHF. The CDR3 DNA reads TGTGCCAGCAGCCAAGCACACTTAGATAATTCACCCCTCCACTTT. V and J are TRBV4-2 and TRBJ1-6; no definite D call. Germline V gene lookup returns CDR1 LGHNA and CDR2 YNFKEQ. Deletions cut 1 base from V and 5 bases from J, with 9 bases between. The CDR3 is 15 amino acids.

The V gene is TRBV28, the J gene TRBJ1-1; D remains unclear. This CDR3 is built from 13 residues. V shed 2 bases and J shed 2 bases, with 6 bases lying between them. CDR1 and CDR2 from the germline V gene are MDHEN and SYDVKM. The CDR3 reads CASSLGSNTEAFF. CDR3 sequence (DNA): TGTGCCAGCAGTTTAGGGTCAAACACTGAAGCTTTCTTT.

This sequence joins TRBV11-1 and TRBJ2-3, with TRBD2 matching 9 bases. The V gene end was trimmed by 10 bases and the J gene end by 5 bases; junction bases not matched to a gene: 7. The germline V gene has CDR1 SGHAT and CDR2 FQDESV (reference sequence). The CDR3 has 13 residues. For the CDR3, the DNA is TGTGCCACCCGCGGGGGGGCGGGAGATACGCAGTATTTT. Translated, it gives CATRGGAGDTQYF.

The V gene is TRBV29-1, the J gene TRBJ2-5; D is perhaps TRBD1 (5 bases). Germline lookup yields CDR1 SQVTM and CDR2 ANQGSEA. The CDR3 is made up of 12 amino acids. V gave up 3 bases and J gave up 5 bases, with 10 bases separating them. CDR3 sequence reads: CSVDLAGETQYF. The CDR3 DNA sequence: TGCAGCGTTGATTTGGCAGGGGAGACCCAGTACTTC. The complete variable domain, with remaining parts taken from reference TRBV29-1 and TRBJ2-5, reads SAVISQKPSRDICQRGTSLTIQCQVDSQVTMMFWYRQQPGQSLTLIATANQGSEATYESGFVIDKFPISRPNLTFSTLTVSNMSPEDSSIYLCSVDLAGETQYFGPGTRLLVL.

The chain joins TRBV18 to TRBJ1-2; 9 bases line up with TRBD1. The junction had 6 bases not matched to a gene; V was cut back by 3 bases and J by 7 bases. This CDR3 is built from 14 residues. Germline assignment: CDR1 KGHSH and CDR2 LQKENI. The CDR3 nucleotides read TGTGCCAGCTCACCCGGACAGGGGAAGCCTGGCTACACCTTC. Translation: CASSPGQGKPGYTF.

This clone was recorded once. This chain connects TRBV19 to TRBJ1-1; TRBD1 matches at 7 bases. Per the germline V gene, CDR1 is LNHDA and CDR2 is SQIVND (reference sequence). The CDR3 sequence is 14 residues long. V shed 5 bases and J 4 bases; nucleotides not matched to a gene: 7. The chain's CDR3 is CASSVSQGTTEAFF. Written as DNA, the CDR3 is TGTGCCAGTAGTGTATCACAGGGGACCACTGAAGCTTTCTTT. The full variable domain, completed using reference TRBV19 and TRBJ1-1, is DGGITQSPKYLFRKEGQNVTLSCEQNLNHDAMYWYRQDPGQGLRLIYYSQIVNDFQKGDIAEGYSVSREKKESFPLTVTSAQKNPTAFYLCASSVSQGTTEAFFGQGTRLTVV.

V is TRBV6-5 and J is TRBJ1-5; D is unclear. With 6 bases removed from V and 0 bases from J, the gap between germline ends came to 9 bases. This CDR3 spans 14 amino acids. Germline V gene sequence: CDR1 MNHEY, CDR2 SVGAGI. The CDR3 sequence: CASSLPISNQPQHF. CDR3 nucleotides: TGTGCCAGCAGCCTTCCAATTAGCAATCAGCCCCAGCATTTT.

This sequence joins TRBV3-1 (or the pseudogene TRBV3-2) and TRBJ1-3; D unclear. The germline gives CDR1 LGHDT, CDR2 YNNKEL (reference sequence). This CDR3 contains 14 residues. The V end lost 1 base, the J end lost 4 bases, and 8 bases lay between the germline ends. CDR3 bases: TGTGCCAGCAGCCAAGGGGGAAGGGGAAACACCATATATTTT. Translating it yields CASSQGGRGNTIYF.

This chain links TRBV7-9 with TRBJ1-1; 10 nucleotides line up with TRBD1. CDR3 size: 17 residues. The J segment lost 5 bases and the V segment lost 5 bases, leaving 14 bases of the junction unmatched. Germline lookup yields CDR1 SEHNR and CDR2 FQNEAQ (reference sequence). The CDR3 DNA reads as TGTGCCAGCAGCCCAACGGTGTTGGGACAGGGGACGACTGAAGCTTTCTTT. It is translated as CASSPTVLGQGTTEAFF.

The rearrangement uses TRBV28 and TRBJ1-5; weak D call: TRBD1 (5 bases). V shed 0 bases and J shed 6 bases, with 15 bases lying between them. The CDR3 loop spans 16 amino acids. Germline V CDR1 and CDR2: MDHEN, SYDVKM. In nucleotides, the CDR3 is TGTGCCAGCAGTTTATGGGAGGACCCGGGGCGTCAGCCCCAGCATTTT. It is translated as CASSLWEDPGRQPQHF.

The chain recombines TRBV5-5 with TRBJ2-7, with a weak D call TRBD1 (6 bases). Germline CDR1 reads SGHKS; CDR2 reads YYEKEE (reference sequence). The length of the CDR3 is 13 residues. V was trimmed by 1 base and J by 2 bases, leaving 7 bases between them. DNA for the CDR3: TGTGCCAGCAGCTTGACAGGGACCTACGAGCAGTACTTC. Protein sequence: CASSLTGTYEQYF.

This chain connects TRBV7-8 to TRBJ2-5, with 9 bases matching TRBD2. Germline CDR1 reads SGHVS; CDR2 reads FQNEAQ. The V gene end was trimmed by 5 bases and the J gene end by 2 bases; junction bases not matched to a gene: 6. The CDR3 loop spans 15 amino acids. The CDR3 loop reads CASSRLAGLQETQYF. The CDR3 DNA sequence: TGTGCCAGCAGCCGGCTAGCGGGGCTACAAGAGACCCAGTACTTC. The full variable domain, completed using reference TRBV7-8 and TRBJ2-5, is GAGVSQSPRYKVAKRGQDVALRCDPISGHVSLFWYQQALGQGPEFLTYFQNEAQLDKSGLPSDRFFAERPEGSVSTLKIQRTQQEDSAVYLCASSRLAGLQETQYFGPGTRLLVL.

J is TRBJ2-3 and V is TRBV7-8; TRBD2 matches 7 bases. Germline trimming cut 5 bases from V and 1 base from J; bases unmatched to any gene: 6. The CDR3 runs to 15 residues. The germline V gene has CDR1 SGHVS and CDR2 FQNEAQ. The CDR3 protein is CASSIGTTGTDTQYF. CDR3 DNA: TGTGCCAGCAGCATCGGGACTACTGGCACAGATACGCAGTATTTT. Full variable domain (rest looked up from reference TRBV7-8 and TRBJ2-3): GAGVSQSPRYKVAKRGQDVALRCDPISGHVSLFWYQQALGQGPEFLTYFQNEAQLDKSGLPSDRFFAERPEGSVSTLKIQRTQQEDSAVYLCASSIGTTGTDTQYFGPGTRLTVL.

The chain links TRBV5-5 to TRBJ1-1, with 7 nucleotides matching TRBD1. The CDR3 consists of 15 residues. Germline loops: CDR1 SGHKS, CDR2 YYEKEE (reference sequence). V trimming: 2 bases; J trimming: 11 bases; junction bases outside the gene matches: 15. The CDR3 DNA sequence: TGTGCCAGCAGCTTAACTGACAGGGTTGTGACGGAGGCTTTCTTT. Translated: CASSLTDRVVTEAFF.